The 19 T cell receptor beta chains presented below share a single source sample, sequenced in a study of post-analysis software for immune sequencing data. Study conclusions and caveats: In patients, about five TRBV segments were more frequent than in controls, with TRBV5-6, TRBV5-1 and TRBV20-1 among them.

cDNA libraries of TCR beta carried unique molecular identifiers. MiXCR, applied by TCRdb to the PCR reads, yields one record per CDR3 protein. The sample records hundreds of thousands of distinct CDR3 sequences, around 64% being singletons. Their recognized antigens are unknown. Sequencing was performed on blood. These receptors all come from a girl aged 2 to 9 with multiple sclerosis.

The chain is built from TRBV20-1 and TRBJ2-5; 9 nucleotides align to TRBD2. This CDR3 has 14 residues. Germline CDR1 DFQATT, CDR2 SNEGSKA (reference sequence). The V and J ends lost 2 bases and 2 bases, in that order; junction bases with no gene match: 3. CDR3 bases: TGCAGTGCTAGAATAGCGGGGGAACAAGAGACCCAGTACTTC. Translation: CSARIAGEQETQYF.

The chain is built from TRBV10-3 and TRBJ2-1, with TRBD1 as a possible D gene (6 bases). CDR3 size: 12 residues. CDR1 is ENHRY and CDR2 is SYGVKD in the germline V gene. Trimming removed 6 bases from V and 5 bases from J, with 8 bases in between. CDR3 in DNA: TGTGCCATCAGGGGGGCTAACAATGAGCAGTTCTTC. Its translation is CAIRGANNEQFF.

This clonotype has a handful of counts. This chain joins TRBV5-5 and TRBJ2-7; 7 bases match TRBD1. The germline CDR1 and CDR2 sequences are SGHKS and YYEKEE (reference sequence). The CDR3 totals 14 residues. V trimming: 0 bases; J trimming: 3 bases; junction bases outside the gene matches: 3. The chain's CDR3 is CASSLGTGVYEQYF. CDR3 sequence (DNA): TGTGCCAGCAGCTTGGGTACAGGGGTCTACGAGCAGTACTTC.

CDR3 sequence (DNA): TGTGCCAGCAGCCCGGCGGGGGTCATAGTCTATGGCTACACCTTC. Its translation is CASSPAGVIVYGYTF. This chain connects TRBV27 to TRBJ1-2; D is possibly TRBD1 (5 bases). CDR1 is MNHEY and CDR2 is SMNVEV in the germline V gene (reference sequence). Trimming removed 6 bases at V and 4 bases at J, with 18 bases between. The CDR3 consists of 15 residues.

The V call is TRBV6-4, the J call TRBJ2-1; no firm D call. The germline V gene encodes CDR1 MRHNA and CDR2 SNTAGT. This CDR3 comprises 13 residues. The V gene lost 0 bases and the J gene lost 4 bases, with 4 bases spanning the gap. Written as DNA, the CDR3 is TGTGCCAGCAGTGACTCTCCGTACAATGAGCAGTTCTTC. Its translation is CASSDSPYNEQFF.

This clonotype showed up just once. This chain links TRBV6-2 or TRBV6-3 with TRBJ2-6; D perhaps matches TRBD1 (6 bases). V lost 5 bases and J 4 bases, leaving 15 bases between the germline ends. Germline lookup yields CDR1 MNHEY and CDR2 SVGEGT. The CDR3 has 16 residues. The CDR3 nucleotides read TGTGCCAGCAGTGATGGACAGTCTTGGGGGGCCAACGTCCTGACTTTC. Its protein product is CASSDGQSWGANVLTF.

The chain's CDR3 is CASSPGDYNEQFF. The DNA for the CDR3 is TGTGCCAGCAGCCCCGGGGATTACAATGAGCAGTTCTTC. The rearrangement joins TRBV7-3 to TRBJ2-1; tentative D call: TRBD2 (5 bases). The CDR3 sequence is 13 residues long. Trimming removed 5 bases from V and 4 bases from J, with 9 bases in between. Germline V gives CDR1 SGHTA, CDR2 FQGTGA.

The V and J genes are TRBV7-2 and TRBJ1-3; 10 nucleotides line up with TRBD1. The CDR3 spans 17 residues. Per the germline V gene, CDR1 is SGHTA and CDR2 is FQGNSA. The trim removed 3 bases at V and 0 bases at J, leaving 5 bases unmatched. The CDR3 loop is CASSFRTGGSSGNTIYF. In nucleotides, the CDR3 is TGTGCCAGCAGCTTTCGGACAGGGGGGAGCTCTGGAAACACCATATATTTT.

This clonotype was seen more than once but under ten times. At one boundary the junction diverges from the germline segment, which might be a read error. This CDR3 is CAISGVRTDTQYF. CDR3 coding DNA: TGTGCCATCAGCGGGGTCCGCACAGATACGCAGTATTTT. The chain employs TRBV15 and TRBJ2-3; the match to TRBD2 covers 7 bases. The CDR3 has 13 residues. Per germline, CDR1 LNHNV and CDR2 YYDKDF (reference sequence).

Of note for this clonotype: Sequence at one end of the junction differs from germline and may be a read error. The chain carries TRBV20-1 and TRBJ2-1; 11 positions agree with TRBD2. The germline gives CDR1 DFQATT, CDR2 SNEGSKA (reference sequence). CDR3 length: 17 residues. The CDR3 spells CSARVLAGAPIYNEQFF. In DNA form, the CDR3 reads TGTAGTGCTAGAGTACTAGCGGGGGCCCCTATCTACAATGAGCAGTTCTTC.

The chain is built from TRBV10-3 and TRBJ1-2; 9 bases map to TRBD1. CDR1 and CDR2 from the germline V gene are ENHRY and SYGVKD. Unmatched junction bases numbered 7, after V lost 1 base and J lost 7 bases. The CDR3 is 15 residues long. The CDR3 coding sequence is TGTGCCATCAGTGAGTTTAACAGGGGGCTGACTGGCTACACCTTC. This gives the protein CAISEFNRGLTGYTF.

In its sample, this clonotype was seen a few times. This chain joins TRBV7-2 and TRBJ1-2; weak D call: TRBD1 (6 bases). The CDR3 is 13 amino acids. V dropped 3 bases and J dropped 4 bases, with 9 bases sitting between them. CDR1 and CDR2 (germline): SGHTA, FQGNSA. CDR3 DNA sequence: TGTGCCAGCAGCTTGATAGGGGGCTATGGCTACACCTTC. Translated: CASSLIGGYGYTF.

Points on this clonotype: A read error may produce the germline difference seen at one junction end. The V call is TRBV7-7, the J call TRBJ2-1, with 7 bases lining up with TRBD2. This CDR3 contains 14 residues. Germline values: CDR1 SSHAT, CDR2 FNYEAQ (reference sequence). CDR3 nucleotide sequence: TGTGCTAGCAGCATGGCGGGAGACTACAATGAGCAGTTCTTC. This encodes CASSMAGDYNEQFF.

This clonotype has more than one count but fewer than ten. The J gene is TRBJ2-3, the V gene TRBV19; 7 bases fit TRBD1. The CDR3 is 17 amino acids. Per the germline V gene, CDR1 is LNHDA and CDR2 is SQIVND (reference sequence). The trim removed 10 bases at V and 0 bases at J, leaving 16 bases unmatched. The CDR3 is CATRKRQGWSSTDTQYF. In nucleotides, the CDR3 is TGTGCCACTAGAAAAAGACAGGGCTGGTCAAGCACAGATACGCAGTATTTT.

With respect to this clonotype: The junction departs from germline at one end; a sequencing error may be responsible. V is TRBV20-1 and J is TRBJ1-1; D gene unclear. Germline V lookup: CDR1 DFQATT, CDR2 SNEGSKA (reference sequence). This CDR3 is 15 amino acids long. The CDR3 nucleotides are TGCAGTGCTCGAGACGGCCGATTTTCCTGGACTGAAGCTTTCTTT. As protein: CSARDGRFSWTEAFF.

For the CDR3, the DNA is TGCAGTGCCGCTGACAGGTCCTACAATGAGCAGTTCTTC. Translating it yields CSAADRSYNEQFF. This sequence joins TRBV20-1 and TRBJ2-1, with D tentatively TRBD1 (6 bases). Germline lookup yields CDR1 DFQATT and CDR2 SNEGSKA (reference sequence). The CDR3 sequence is 13 residues long. Trimming took off 6 bases at V and 1 base at J, with 10 bases between the two ends.

This clonotype showed up just a few times. V is TRBV6-2 or TRBV6-3 and J is TRBJ1-2; a weak D match, TRBD1 (6 bases). This CDR3 is 13 amino acids long. Per germline, CDR1 MNHEY and CDR2 SVGEGT. V was cut by 8 bases and J by 3 bases, with 13 bases left in between. The CDR3 protein is CASGRGGDYGYTF. The CDR3, as DNA: TGTGCCAGCGGCCGAGGGGGAGACTATGGCTACACCTTC.

This chain links TRBV3-1 with TRBJ2-1; 7 bases map to TRBD1. Germline trimming cut 6 bases from V and 10 bases from J; bases unmatched to any gene: 6. This CDR3 is 12 amino acids long. Germline-derived CDR1 and CDR2 are LGHDT and YNNKEL (reference sequence). CDR3 in amino acids: CASSLSTGEQFF. For the CDR3, the DNA is TGTGCCAGCAGTTTATCGACAGGGGAGCAGTTCTTC.

There are a few counts of this clonotype. This chain connects TRBV4-1 to TRBJ2-2, with D possibly matching TRBD2 (5 bases). Trimming left V 4 bases short and J 0 bases short, with 24 bases between. Germline loops: CDR1 MGHRA, CDR2 YSYEKL. The CDR3 totals 20 residues. The CDR3 loop reads CASSPRGGPLRNANTGELFF. The CDR3, as DNA: TGCGCCAGCAGCCCCCGAGGCGGGCCCCTAAGGAATGCGAACACCGGGGAGCTGTTTTTT.